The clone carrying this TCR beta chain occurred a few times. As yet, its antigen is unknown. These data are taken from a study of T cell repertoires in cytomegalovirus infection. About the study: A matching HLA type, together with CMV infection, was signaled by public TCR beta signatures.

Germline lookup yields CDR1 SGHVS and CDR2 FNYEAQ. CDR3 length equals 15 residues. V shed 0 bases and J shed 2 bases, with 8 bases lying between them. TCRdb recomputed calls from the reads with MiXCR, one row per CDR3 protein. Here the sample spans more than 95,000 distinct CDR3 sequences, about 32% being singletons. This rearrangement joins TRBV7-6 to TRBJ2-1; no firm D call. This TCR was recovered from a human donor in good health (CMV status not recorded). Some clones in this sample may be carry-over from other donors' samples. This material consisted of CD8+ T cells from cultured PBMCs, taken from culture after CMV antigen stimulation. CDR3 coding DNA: TGTGCCAGCAGCTTAGCGGAAAACACCTACAATGAGCAGTTCTTC. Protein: CASSLAENTYNEQFF.